The 11 T cell receptor beta chains below all came from one sample that was sequenced in a study of T cells in Graves' hyperthyroidism and ophthalmopathy. The investigators amplified TCR beta CDR3 regions from RNA transcripts. The HTBI set primed first-round TCR CDR3 RT-PCR. Using its own MiXCR run on the multiplex PCR reads, TCRdb lists one record per CDR3 protein. The sample carries 460,000 or so distinct CDR3 sequences, approximately 15% recorded once. The sample taken for sequencing was blood. The receptors shown here come from a woman aged 18-29 years with Graves' hyperthyroidism.

The chain has TRBV12-3 or TRBV12-4 and TRBJ1-3; D is unclear. Trimming stripped 6 bases from V and 1 base from J, with 13 bases between. The CDR3 has 15 residues. CDR3 sequence reads: CASSFRTISGNTIYF. For the CDR3, the DNA is TGTGCCAGCAGCTTCAGGACTATATCTGGAAACACCATATATTTT.

This sequence joins TRBV4-1 and TRBJ1-1; D unclear. Germline CDR1 is MGHRA and CDR2 is YSYEKL. This CDR3 contains 14 residues. V shed 1 base and J shed 0 bases, with 6 bases lying between them. Here the CDR3 DNA reads TGCGCCAGCAGCCAAGTCTACGTGAACACTGAAGCTTTCTTT. Encoded protein: CASSQVYVNTEAFF.

In its sample, this clonotype was seen many times. The chain uses TRBV12-3 or TRBV12-4 and TRBJ1-2; D possibly corresponds to TRBD1 (5 bases). The CDR3 spans 15 residues. V lost 10 bases, J lost 5 bases, and 23 bases lay in between. This CDR3 reads CANRPNSDAKYGYTF. CDR3 DNA sequence: TGTGCCAACAGGCCCAACAGCGACGCCAAGTATGGCTACACCTTC.

This clonotype was picked up a small number of times. The V gene is TRBV4-2, the J gene TRBJ2-7; 7 bases align to TRBD2. V was pared by 1 base and J by 6 bases, with 12 bases of the junction left unmatched. Germline V CDR1 and CDR2: LGHNA, YNFKEQ. The CDR3 runs 16 residues. CDR3 nucleotides: TGTGCCAGCAGCCAAGGTTGGGGGGAGGGCAGGGTCGAGCAGTACTTC. It is translated as CASSQGWGEGRVEQYF.

This clonotype was found many times. The V and J genes are TRBV6-1 and TRBJ2-7; a possible D gene is TRBD1 (6 bases). This CDR3 spans 16 amino acids. Germline assignment: CDR1 MNHNS and CDR2 SASEGT. Deletions cut 5 bases from V and 2 bases from J, with 19 bases between. CDR3 sequence: CASSQGHPGLPYEQYV. The CDR3 nucleotides are TGTGCCAGCAGTCAGGGACACCCAGGGCTCCCCTACGAGCAGTACGTC.

This clonotype was found a few times. This chain connects TRBV29-1 to TRBJ2-2, with TRBD1 as a possible D gene (5 bases). Trimming shortened V by 2 bases and J by 5 bases, and 12 bases separated the two germline ends. Germline CDR1 is SQVTM and CDR2 is ANQGSEA. The CDR3 loop spans 14 amino acids. The CDR3 loop is CSVELGRATGELFF. DNA for the CDR3: TGCAGCGTTGAATTAGGCAGGGCAACCGGGGAGCTGTTTTTT.

This clonotype came up a few times. J is TRBJ2-7 and V is TRBV24-1, with a tentative D call TRBD2 (6 bases). From germline, CDR1 is KGHDR and CDR2 SFDVKD. The CDR3 is 15 amino acids. Trimming pared 0 bases from V and 9 bases from J, leaving 17 bases between. CDR3 protein: CATSDLSSGVFGQYF. CDR3 nucleotide sequence: TGTGCCACCAGTGATTTGAGTAGCGGCGTCTTCGGGCAGTACTTC.

Ten or more counts support this clonotype. The rearrangement joins TRBV12-5 to TRBJ2-3, with D perhaps TRBD2 (5 bases). Germline lookup yields CDR1 LGHNT and CDR2 FRNRAP. Trimming shortened V by 5 bases and J by 0 bases, and 15 bases separated the two germline ends. The CDR3 is 16 amino acids. The CDR3 DNA sequence: TGTGCTAGTGGTCCCTTTCCGGGGTATAGCACAGATACGCAGTATTTT. Translated: CASGPFPGYSTDTQYF. The whole variable domain, filled in from reference TRBV12-5 and TRBJ2-3, reads DARVTQTPRHKVTEMGQEVTMRCQPILGHNTVFWYRQTMMQGLELLAYFRNRAPLDDSGMPKDRFSAEMPDATLATLKIQPSEPRDSAVYFCASGPFPGYSTDTQYFGPGTRLTVL.

This clonotype was detected ten times or more. The genes are TRBV6-5 and TRBJ1-2; D unclear. This CDR3 region has 15 residues. V was trimmed by 0 bases and J by 5 bases, leaving 13 bases between them. CDR1 MNHEY and CDR2 SVGAGI come from the germline V gene. Written as DNA, the CDR3 is TGTGCCAGCAGTTACTCAGGACTCCTCCAGTATGGCTACACCTTC. Translating gives CASSYSGLLQYGYTF.

There are many counts of this clonotype. The chain uses TRBV5-1 and TRBJ2-7; D possibly corresponds to TRBD1 (6 bases). The CDR3 length is 15 residues. Trimming pared 3 bases from V and 0 bases from J, leaving 13 bases between. Germline assignment: CDR1 SGHRS and CDR2 YFSETQ. The CDR3 bases are TGCGCCAGCAGCTCGTCCTTGGACAGCTCCTACGAGCAGTACTTC. Translated, it gives CASSSSLDSSYEQYF.

As to this clonotype: A read error is possible here, since a much larger clone lies one base away. The CDR3, as DNA: TGCGCCAGCAGCTCTAGACGCGGGCAAGAGACCCAGTGCTTC. As protein: CASSSRRGQETQCF. The chain employs TRBV5-1 and TRBJ2-5, with TRBD2 as a possible D gene (5 bases). Germline V CDR1 and CDR2: SGHRS, YFSETQ. The CDR3 length is 14 residues.